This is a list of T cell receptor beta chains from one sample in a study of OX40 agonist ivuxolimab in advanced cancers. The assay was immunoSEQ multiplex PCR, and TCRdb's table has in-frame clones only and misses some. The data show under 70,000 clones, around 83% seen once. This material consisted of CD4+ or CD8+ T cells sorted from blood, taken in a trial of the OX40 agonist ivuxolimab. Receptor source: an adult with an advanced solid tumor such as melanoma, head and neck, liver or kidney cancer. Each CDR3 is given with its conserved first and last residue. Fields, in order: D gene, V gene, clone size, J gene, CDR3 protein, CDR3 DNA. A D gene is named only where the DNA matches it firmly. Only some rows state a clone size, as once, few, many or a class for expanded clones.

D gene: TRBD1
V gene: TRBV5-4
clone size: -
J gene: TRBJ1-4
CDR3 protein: CASSSDRGSEKLFF
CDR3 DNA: TGTGCCAGCAGCTCAGACAGGGGTAGTGAAAAACTGTTTTTT

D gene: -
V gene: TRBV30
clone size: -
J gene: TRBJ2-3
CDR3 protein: CAWSVRGGATDTQYF
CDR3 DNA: TGTGCCTGGAGTGTACGAGGGGGGGCGACAGATACGCAGTATTTT

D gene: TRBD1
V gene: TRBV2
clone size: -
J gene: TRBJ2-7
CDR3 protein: CASSDWGQGASKSYEQYF
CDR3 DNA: TGTGCCAGCAGTGACTGGGGACAGGGGGCTAGTAAGTCCTACGAGCAGTACTTC

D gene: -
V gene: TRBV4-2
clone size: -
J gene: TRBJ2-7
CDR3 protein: CASSQDRAAFEQYF
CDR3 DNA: TGTGCCAGCAGCCAAGATCGGGCAGCCTTCGAGCAGTACTTC

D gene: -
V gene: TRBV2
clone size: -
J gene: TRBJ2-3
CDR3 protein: CASSDRPLTRGTQYF
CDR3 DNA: TGTGCCAGCAGCGACAGGCCTCTTACACGGGGTACGCAGTATTTT

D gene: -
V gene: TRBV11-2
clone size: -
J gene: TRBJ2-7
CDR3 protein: CASSLDRTSYEQYF
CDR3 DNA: TGTGCCAGCAGCTTAGACAGAACTTCCTACGAGCAGTACTTC

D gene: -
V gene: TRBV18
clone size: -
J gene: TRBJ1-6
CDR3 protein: CASSPANNSPLHF
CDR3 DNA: TGTGCCAGCTCACCAGCGAATAATTCACCCCTCCACTTT

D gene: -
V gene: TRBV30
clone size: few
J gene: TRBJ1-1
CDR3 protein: CAYHRGALTEAFF
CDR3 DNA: TGTGCCTACCACCGGGGGGCTCTTACTGAAGCTTTCTTT

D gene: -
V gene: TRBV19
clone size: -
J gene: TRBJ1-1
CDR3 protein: CASTHVSEAFF
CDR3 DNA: TGTGCCAGTACCCATGTATCTGAAGCTTTCTTT

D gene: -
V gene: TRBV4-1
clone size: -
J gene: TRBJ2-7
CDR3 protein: CASSQLILTANYEQYF
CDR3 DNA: TGCGCCAGCAGCCAACTTATTCTGACAGCGAACTACGAGCAGTACTTC

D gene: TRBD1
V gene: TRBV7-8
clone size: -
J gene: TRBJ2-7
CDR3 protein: CASSYNRGTGEQYF
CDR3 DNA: TGTGCCAGCAGCTACAACAGGGGCACCGGCGAGCAGTACTTC

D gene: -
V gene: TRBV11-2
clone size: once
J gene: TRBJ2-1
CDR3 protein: CASSLDPGYQFF
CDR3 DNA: TGTGCCAGCAGCTTAGATCCAGGGTACCAGTTCTTC

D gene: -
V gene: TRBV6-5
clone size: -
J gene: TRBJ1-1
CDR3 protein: CASLTNTEAFF
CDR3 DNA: TGTGCCAGCTTGACCAATACTGAAGCTTTCTTT

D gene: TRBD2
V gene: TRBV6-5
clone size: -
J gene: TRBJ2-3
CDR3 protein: CASRPPSGGLYF
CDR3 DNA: TGTGCCAGCAGACCTCCTAGCGGGGGTCTGTATTTT

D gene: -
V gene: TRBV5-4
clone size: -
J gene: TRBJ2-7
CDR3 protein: CASSGDYASYEQYF
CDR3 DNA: TGTGCCAGCAGCGGCGATTATGCCTCCTACGAGCAGTACTTC

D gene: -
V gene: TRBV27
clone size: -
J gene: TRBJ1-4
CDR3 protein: CASSKREQINEKLFF
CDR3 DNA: TGTGCCAGCAGTAAAAGGGAACAGATTAATGAAAAACTGTTTTTT

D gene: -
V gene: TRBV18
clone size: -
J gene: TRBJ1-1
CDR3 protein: CASAGSRNTEAFF
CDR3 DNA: TGTGCCAGCGCAGGGTCCCGGAACACTGAAGCTTTCTTT

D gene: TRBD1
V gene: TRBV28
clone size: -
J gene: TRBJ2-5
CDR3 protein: CASSAQGFRGQETQYF
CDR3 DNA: TGTGCCAGCTCGGCTCAGGGCTTCAGGGGGCAAGAGACCCAGTACTTC

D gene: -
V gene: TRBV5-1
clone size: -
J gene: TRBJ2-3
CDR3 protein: CASSKQDTQYF
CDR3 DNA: TGCGCCAGCAGCAAACAAGATACGCAGTATTTT

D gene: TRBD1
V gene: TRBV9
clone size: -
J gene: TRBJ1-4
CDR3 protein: CASSRTGMGEKLFF
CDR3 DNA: TGTGCCAGCAGCCGGACAGGGATGGGGGAAAAACTGTTTTTT

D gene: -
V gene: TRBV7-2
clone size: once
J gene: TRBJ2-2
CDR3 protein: CASSLEPDVGELFF
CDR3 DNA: TGTGCCAGCAGCTTAGAGCCGGACGTCGGGGAGCTGTTTTTT

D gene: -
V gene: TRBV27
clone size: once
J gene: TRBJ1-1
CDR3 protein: CASSRGSIFRTEAFF
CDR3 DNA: TGTGCCAGCAGTCGAGGATCGATTTTTAGGACTGAAGCTTTCTTT

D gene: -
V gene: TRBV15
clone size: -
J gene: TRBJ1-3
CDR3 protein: CATSPRSGVGNTIYF
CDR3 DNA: TGTGCCACCAGCCCCAGGAGCGGGGTTGGAAACACCATATATTTT

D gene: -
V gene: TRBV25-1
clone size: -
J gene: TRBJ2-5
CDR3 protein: CASSTTRGPDWSETQYF
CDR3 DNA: TGTGCCAGCAGTACAACTCGGGGGCCTGATTGGTCGGAGACCCAGTACTTC

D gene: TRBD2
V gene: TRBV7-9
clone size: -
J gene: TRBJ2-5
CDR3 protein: CASSPNGLAEETQYF
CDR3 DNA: TGTGCCAGCAGCCCCAACGGACTAGCGGAAGAGACCCAGTACTTC

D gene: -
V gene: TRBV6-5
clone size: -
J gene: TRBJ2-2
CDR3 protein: CASSLAWGDGELFF
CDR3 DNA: TGTGCCAGCAGTCTCGCCTGGGGGGACGGGGAGCTGTTTTTT

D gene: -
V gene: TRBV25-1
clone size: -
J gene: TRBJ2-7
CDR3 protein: CASSESGRAGYEQYF
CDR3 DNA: TGTGCCAGCAGTGAATCCGGCAGGGCGGGCTACGAGCAGTACTTC

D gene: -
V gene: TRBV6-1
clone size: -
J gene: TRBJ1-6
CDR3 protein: CASSEGGASSYNSPLHF
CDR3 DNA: TGTGCCAGCAGTGAAGGAGGAGCGAGCTCCTATAATTCACCCCTCCACTTT

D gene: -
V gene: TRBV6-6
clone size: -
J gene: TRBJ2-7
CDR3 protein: CASSPRDENPYEQYF
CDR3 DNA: TGTGCCAGCAGTCCCCGGGACGAGAACCCCTACGAGCAGTACTTC

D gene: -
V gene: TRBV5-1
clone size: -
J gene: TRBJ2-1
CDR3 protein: CASSFELGTYNEQFF
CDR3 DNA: TGCGCCAGCAGCTTCGAACTAGGTACCTACAATGAGCAGTTCTTC

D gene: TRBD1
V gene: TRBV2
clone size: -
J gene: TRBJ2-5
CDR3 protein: CASTGTAYQETQYF
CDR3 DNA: TGTGCCAGCACTGGGACAGCCTACCAAGAGACCCAGTACTTC

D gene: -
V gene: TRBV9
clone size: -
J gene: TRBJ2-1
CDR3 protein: CASSLLSRAAVNEQFF
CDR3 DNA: TGTGCCAGCAGCCTGCTCTCCCGAGCAGCTGTGAATGAGCAGTTCTTC

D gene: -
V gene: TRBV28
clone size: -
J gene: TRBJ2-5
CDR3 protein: CASSLPEIEETQYF
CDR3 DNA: TGTGCCAGCAGTTTACCCGAAATTGAAGAGACCCAGTACTTC

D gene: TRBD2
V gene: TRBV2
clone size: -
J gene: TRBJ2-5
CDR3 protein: CASSLERGGGETQYF
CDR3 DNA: TGTGCCAGCAGTCTAGAGCGGGGGGGAGGGGAGACCCAGTACTTC

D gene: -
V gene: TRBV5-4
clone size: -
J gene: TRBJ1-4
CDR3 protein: CASSLLFGANEKLFF
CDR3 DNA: TGTGCCAGCAGCTTGCTCTTCGGGGCTAATGAAAAACTGTTTTTT

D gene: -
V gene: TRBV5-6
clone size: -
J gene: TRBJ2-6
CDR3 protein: CASSRGPRDGANVLTF
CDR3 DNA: TGTGCCAGCAGCCGGGGACCGCGAGATGGGGCCAACGTCCTGACTTTC

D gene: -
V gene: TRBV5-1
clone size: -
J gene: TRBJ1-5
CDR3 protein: CASSEGQENQPQHF
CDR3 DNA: TGCGCCAGCAGTGAAGGGCAGGAGAATCAGCCCCAGCATTTT

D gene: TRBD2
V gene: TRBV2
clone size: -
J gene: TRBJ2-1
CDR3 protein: CASSGTGGYNEQFF
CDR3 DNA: TGTGCCAGCAGTGGGACGGGAGGCTACAATGAGCAGTTCTTC

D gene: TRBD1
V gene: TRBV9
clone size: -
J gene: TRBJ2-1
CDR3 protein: CASSSGQSSYNEQFF
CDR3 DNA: TGTGCCAGCAGCTCGGGACAGAGCTCCTACAATGAGCAGTTCTTC

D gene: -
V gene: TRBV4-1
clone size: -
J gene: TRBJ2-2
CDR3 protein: CASSQDYAGELFF
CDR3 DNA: TGCGCCAGCAGCCAAGACTACGCCGGGGAGCTGTTTTTT

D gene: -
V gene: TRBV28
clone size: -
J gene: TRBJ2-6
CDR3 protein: CASSFGNSGANVLTF
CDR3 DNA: TGTGCCAGCAGTTTCGGTAACTCTGGGGCCAACGTCCTGACTTTC

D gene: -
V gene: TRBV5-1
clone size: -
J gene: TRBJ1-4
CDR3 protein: CASSPGAGPNEKLFF
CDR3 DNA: TGCGCCAGCAGCCCGGGAGCGGGGCCTAATGAAAAACTGTTTTTT

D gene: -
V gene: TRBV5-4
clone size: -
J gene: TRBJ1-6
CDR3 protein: CASSLAVGGNSPLHF
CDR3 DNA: TGTGCCAGCAGCTTGGCCGTAGGGGGGAATTCACCCCTCCACTTT

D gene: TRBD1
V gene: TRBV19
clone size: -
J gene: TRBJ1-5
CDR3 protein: CASSMVPGQGLDQPQHF
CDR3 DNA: TGTGCCAGTAGTATGGTTCCGGGACAGGGTCTTGATCAGCCCCAGCATTTT

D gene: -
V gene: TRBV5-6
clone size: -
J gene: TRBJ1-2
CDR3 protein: CASSLGTLGNYGYTF
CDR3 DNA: TGTGCCAGCAGCTTAGGGACCCTCGGGAACTATGGCTACACCTTC

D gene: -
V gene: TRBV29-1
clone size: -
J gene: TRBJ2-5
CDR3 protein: CSVEQGVETQYF
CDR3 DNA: TGCAGCGTTGAACAAGGTGTCGAGACCCAGTACTTC

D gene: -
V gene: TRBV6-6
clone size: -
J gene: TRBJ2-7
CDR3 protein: CASRPGQSYEQYF
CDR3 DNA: TGTGCCAGCAGGCCTGGACAGTCCTACGAGCAGTACTTC

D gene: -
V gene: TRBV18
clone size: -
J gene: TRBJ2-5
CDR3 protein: CASSPLTRQETQYF
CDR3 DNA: TGTGCCAGCTCACCACTGACTAGGCAAGAGACCCAGTACTTC

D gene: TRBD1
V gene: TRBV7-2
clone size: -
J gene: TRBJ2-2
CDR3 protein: CASNFRTGGTGELFF
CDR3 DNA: TGTGCCAGCAACTTCAGGACAGGGGGCACCGGGGAGCTGTTTTTT

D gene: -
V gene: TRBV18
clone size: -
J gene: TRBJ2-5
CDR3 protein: CASSPPLGEQYF
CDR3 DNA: TGTGCCAGCTCACCACCTTTGGGAGAGCAGTACTTC

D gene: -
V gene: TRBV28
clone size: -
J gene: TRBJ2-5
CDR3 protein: CASSLLGTVWGGETQYF
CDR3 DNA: TGTGCCAGCAGTTTACTGGGGACAGTCTGGGGAGGAGAGACCCAGTACTTC

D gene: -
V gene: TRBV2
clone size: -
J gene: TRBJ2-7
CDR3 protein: CASTSDNSYEQYF
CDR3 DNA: TGTGCCAGCACCTCAGACAACTCCTACGAGCAGTACTTC

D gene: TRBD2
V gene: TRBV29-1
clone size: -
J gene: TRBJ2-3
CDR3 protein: CSGCWRERGTDTQYF
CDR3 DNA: TGCAGTGGGTGTTGGCGGGAGAGGGGAACAGATACGCAGTATTTT

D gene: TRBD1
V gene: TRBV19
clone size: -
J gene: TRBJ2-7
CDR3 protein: CASKGQGFEQYF
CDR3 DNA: TGTGCCAGCAAGGGACAGGGTTTCGAGCAGTACTTC

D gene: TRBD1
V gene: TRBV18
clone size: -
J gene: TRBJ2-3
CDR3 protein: CASSRGQGGTDTQYF
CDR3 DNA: TGTGCCAGCTCCCGGGGACAGGGAGGCACAGATACGCAGTATTTT

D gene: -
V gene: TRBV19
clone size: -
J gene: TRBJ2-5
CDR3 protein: CASNQGGKKETQYF
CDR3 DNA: TGTGCCAGTAATCAAGGTGGTAAAAAAGAGACCCAGTACTTC